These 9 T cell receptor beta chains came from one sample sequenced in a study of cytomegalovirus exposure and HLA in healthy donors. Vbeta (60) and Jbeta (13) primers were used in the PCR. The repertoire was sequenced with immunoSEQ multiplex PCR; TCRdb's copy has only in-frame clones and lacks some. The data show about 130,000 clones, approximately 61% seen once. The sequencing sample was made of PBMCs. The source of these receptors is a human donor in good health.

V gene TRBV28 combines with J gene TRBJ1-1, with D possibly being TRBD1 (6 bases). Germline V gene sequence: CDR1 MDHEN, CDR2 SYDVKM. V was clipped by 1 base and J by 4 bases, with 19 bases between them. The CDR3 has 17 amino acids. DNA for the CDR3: TGTGCCAGCAGTTTATCGGGGGGCGGGGGGCAGAGCACTGAAGCTTTCTTT. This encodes CASSLSGGGGQSTEAFF.

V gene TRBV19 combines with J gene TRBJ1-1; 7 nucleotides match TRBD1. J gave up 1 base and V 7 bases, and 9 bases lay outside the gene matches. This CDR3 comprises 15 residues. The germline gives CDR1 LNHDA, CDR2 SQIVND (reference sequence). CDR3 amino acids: CASTLTGITNTEAFF. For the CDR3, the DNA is TGTGCCAGTACTCTGACAGGGATAACGAACACTGAAGCTTTCTTT.

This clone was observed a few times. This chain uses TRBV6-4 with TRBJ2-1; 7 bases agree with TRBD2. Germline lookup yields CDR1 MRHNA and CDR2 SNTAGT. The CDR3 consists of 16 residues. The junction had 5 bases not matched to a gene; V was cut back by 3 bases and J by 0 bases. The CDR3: CASSEWGEGSYNEQFF. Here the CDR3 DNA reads TGTGCCAGCAGTGAGTGGGGGGAGGGCTCCTACAATGAGCAGTTCTTC.

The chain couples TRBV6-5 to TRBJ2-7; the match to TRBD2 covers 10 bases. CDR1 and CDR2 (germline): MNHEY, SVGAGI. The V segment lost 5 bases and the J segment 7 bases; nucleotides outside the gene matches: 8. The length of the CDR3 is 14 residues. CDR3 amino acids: CASSELAGGGEQYF. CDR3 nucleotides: TGTGCCAGCAGTGAGTTAGCGGGAGGAGGGGAGCAGTACTTC.

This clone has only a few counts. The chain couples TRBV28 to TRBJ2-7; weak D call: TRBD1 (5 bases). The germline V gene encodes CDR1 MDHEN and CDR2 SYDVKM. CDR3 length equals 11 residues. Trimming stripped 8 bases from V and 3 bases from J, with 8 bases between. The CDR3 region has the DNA TGTGCCAGCGGGGCCAACTACGAGCAGTACTTC. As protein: CASGANYEQYF.

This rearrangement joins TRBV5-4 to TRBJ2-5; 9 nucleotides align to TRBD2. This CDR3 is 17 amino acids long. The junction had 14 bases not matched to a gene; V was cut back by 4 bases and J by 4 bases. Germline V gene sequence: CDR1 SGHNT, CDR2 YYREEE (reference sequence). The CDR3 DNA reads TGTGCCAGCAGCCCTTCTTACGTTAGCGGGAGCGGAGAGACCCAGTACTTC. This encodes CASSPSYVSGSGETQYF.

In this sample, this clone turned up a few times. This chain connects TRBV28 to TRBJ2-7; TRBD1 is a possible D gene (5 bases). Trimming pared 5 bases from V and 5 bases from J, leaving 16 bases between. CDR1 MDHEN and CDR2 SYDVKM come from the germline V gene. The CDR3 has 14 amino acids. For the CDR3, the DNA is TGTGCCAGCAGTCCGGATGGCAGGGCGCACGAGCAGTACTTC. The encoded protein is CASSPDGRAHEQYF.

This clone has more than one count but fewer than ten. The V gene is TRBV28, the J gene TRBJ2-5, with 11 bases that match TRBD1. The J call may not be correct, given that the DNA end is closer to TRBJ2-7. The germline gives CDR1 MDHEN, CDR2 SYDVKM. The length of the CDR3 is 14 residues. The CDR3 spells CAIKSGTGGYEQYF. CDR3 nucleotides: TGTGCCATCAAATCCGGGACAGGGGGCTACGAGCAGTACTTC.

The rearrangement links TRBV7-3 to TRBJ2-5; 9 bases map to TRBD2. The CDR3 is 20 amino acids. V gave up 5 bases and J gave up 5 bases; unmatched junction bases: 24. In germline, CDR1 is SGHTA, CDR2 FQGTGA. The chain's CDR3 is CASSITGAGAGGPSGETQYF. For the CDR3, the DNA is TGTGCCAGCAGCATCACAGGGGCTGGGGCGGGAGGGCCGAGTGGGGAGACCCAGTACTTC.